These 12 T cell receptor beta chains were sequenced from one sample in a study of shared clonotypes between healthy human individuals. Profiled with immunoSEQ multiplex PCR; TCRdb holds only in-frame clones, not every one. This sample has 2 million to 2.5 million clones, with around 92% found just once. The specimen was naive CD4+ T cells from PBMCs. Regarding subset: CD45RA+ positively selected. These receptors came from a man aged 18-30 years in good health. Some clones in this sample may be carry-over from other donors' samples.

The rearrangement joins TRBV5-1 to TRBJ1-2; D is ambiguous. This CDR3 has 14 residues. CDR1 is SGHRS, CDR2 YFSETQ, per germline. V was clipped by 2 bases and J by 2 bases, with 10 bases between them. The CDR3 region is CASSFADGNYGYTF. The CDR3 DNA follows: TGCGCCAGCAGCTTCGCGGACGGCAACTATGGCTACACCTTC.

Turning to this clone: In the same sample, other DNA sequences code for this CDR3. Here the CDR3 DNA reads TGTGCCAGCAGCTTAGATGGGGGGCGGACTGAAGCTTTCTTT. It specifies CASSLDGGRTEAFF. The V gene is TRBV11-2, the J gene TRBJ1-1; tentatively, D is TRBD1 (6 bases). The germline V gene has CDR1 SGHAT and CDR2 FQNNGV. CDR3 length: 14 residues. V was trimmed by 0 bases and J by 5 bases, leaving 10 bases between them.

The rearrangement links TRBV6-1 to TRBJ2-1, with 8 positions matching TRBD2. The CDR3 covers 14 residues. V was clipped by 7 bases and J by 2 bases; unmatched bases: 4. CDR1 is MNHNS, CDR2 SASEGT, per germline. The CDR3 DNA reads as TGTGCCAGCACTAAAGCGGGAGCCTACAATGAGCAGTTCTTC. Translation gives CASTKAGAYNEQFF.

The V call is TRBV5-1, the J call TRBJ2-3; 16 nucleotides match TRBD2. Looked up from germline, CDR1 is SGHRS and CDR2 is YFSETQ. The trim removed 4 bases at V and 4 bases at J, leaving 6 bases unmatched. This CDR3 contains 17 residues. Written as DNA, the CDR3 is TGCGCCAGCAGCCCCGAGGGACTAGCGGGAGGGGCAGATACGCAGTATTTT. Translating gives CASSPEGLAGGADTQYF.

The chain uses TRBV5-1 and TRBJ2-1; 9 nucleotides match TRBD2. With V trimmed by 5 bases and J by 4 bases, 13 bases remained unmatched. Germline loops: CDR1 SGHRS, CDR2 YFSETQ. The CDR3 contains 17 residues. Here the CDR3 reads CASRGGSGSSYYNEQFF. Written as DNA, the CDR3 is TGCGCCAGCAGGGGGGGTAGCGGGAGCTCATATTACAATGAGCAGTTCTTC.

The chain joins TRBV7-9 to TRBJ2-4, with no clear D. Trimming took 1 base from V and 3 from J, leaving 13 bases between them. From germline, CDR1 is SEHNR and CDR2 FQNEAQ (reference sequence). The length of the CDR3 is 16 residues. CDR3 amino acids: CASSLETLLSKNIQYF. In DNA form, the CDR3 reads TGTGCCAGCAGCTTAGAGACACTCCTGAGCAAAAACATTCAGTACTTC.

With regard to this clone: This same CDR3 is encoded by further DNA sequences in the sample. The chain joins TRBV11-2 to TRBJ2-3; D is unresolved. Germline CDR1 reads SGHAT; CDR2 reads FQNNGV. V lost 2 bases to trimming and J lost 3 bases, with 9 bases between them. The length of the CDR3 is 14 residues. The CDR3 DNA reads as TGTGCCAGCAGCTTATCCCGCGGAACAGATACGCAGTATTTT. Residues: CASSLSRGTDTQYF.

V and J are TRBV4-1 and TRBJ1-4; D not certain. V lost 2 bases and J 0 bases, leaving 7 bases between the germline ends. The CDR3 is 15 amino acids. Per germline, CDR1 MGHRA and CDR2 YSYEKL. The CDR3 nucleotides read TGCGCCAGCAGCCAATCAAGTGCAACTAATGAAAAACTGTTTTTT. Its protein is CASSQSSATNEKLFF.

This chain links TRBV28 with TRBJ2-5; TRBD2 matches 7 bases. Germline values: CDR1 MDHEN, CDR2 SYDVKM. This CDR3 spans 14 amino acids. The V segment lost 5 bases and the J segment 8 bases; nucleotides outside the gene matches: 11. Written as DNA, the CDR3 is TGTGCCAGCAGTCCTAGCGGAACCTCAGGTACCCAGTACTTC. Translation: CASSPSGTSGTQYF.

This chain connects TRBV10-2 to TRBJ2-5, with 7 bases fitting TRBD1. Germline V gene lookup returns CDR1 WSHSY and CDR2 SAAADI. The ends lost 4 bases at V and 3 bases at J; junction bases unmatched: 5. The CDR3 is 14 residues long. The CDR3 reads CASSGRDREETQYF. The CDR3 bases are TGCGCCAGCAGTGGCCGGGACAGAGAAGAGACCCAGTACTTC.

Comment on this clone: The same CDR3 also results from other DNA sequences found in this sample. The chain recombines TRBV7-3 with TRBJ2-1; 7 nucleotides align to TRBD2. The trim removed 2 bases at V and 2 bases at J, leaving 0 bases unmatched. Looked up from germline, CDR1 is SGHTA and CDR2 is FQGTGA. The CDR3 runs to 14 residues. CDR3 coding DNA: TGTGCCAGCAGCTTAGCGGGAGCCTACAATGAGCAGTTCTTC. Amino acids: CASSLAGAYNEQFF.

The rearrangement uses TRBV5-1 and TRBJ2-3, with 12 positions matching TRBD2. V shed 5 bases and J 5 bases; nucleotides not matched to a gene: 12. Germline V gene sequence: CDR1 SGHRS, CDR2 YFSETQ. The CDR3 contains 17 residues. The CDR3 sequence: CASSSGLAGSALDTQYF. CDR3 bases: TGCGCCAGCAGTTCCGGACTAGCGGGATCCGCACTAGATACGCAGTATTTT.